The clone carrying this TCR beta chain was recorded many times. The antigen is undetermined. MiXCR, run by TCRdb on the RACE reads, gives a single entry per CDR3 protein. This sample has approximately 90,000 distinct CDR3 sequences; just under 9% occur once, and the top ten carry around 3%. This entry comes from a study of human T cells and chemical hapten exposure. Study as a whole: TCR yields differed between samples (mainly from small differences in pooled library volume).

Documented time point: healthy volunteer bleed at 2 weeks. Someone pulled total RNA out of unfractionated whole blood. Overall study findings and caveats: With DPC sensitization, TCRs exceeding 1 in 1000 frequency showed no change.

Sequencing was carried out using whole blood. The TCR comes from a female donor in good health. Some clones in this sample may be carry-over from other donors' samples.

The CDR3 sequence is CASSQERQANTEAFF. The CDR3 bases are TGTGCCAGCAGCCAAGAAAGACAGGCAAACACTGAAGCTTTCTTT. The V and J genes are TRBV4-2 and TRBJ1-1; possible D gene TRBD1, 6 bases. CDR3 length: 15 amino acids. Germline V CDR1 and CDR2: LGHNA, YNFKEQ. V was shortened by 0 bases and J by 2 bases, with 10 bases between the two germline ends.